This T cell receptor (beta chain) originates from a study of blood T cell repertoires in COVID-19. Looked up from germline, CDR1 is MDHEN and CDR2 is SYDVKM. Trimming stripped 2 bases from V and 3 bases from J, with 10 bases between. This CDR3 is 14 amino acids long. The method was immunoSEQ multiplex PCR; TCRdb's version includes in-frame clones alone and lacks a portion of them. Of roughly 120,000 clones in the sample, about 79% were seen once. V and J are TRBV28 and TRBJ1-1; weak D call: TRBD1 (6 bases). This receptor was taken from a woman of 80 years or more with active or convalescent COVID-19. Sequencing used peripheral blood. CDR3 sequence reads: CASSLGQTYTEAFF. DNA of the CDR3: TGTGCCAGCAGTTTAGGACAGACCTACACTGAAGCTTTCTTT.